Ten or more counts support the clone carrying this T cell receptor beta chain. Its specificity is unknown. This sample was taken from a study of T cells in Graves' hyperthyroidism and ophthalmopathy. Study-level background: Peripheral blood was acquired at first diagnosis, ahead of any therapy whatsoever. Study-level points and caveats: Most thyroid clonotypes with frequency above 0.001 were detected in blood.

CDR3 length: 11 residues. Looked up from germline, CDR1 is SQVTM and CDR2 is ANQGSEA. V lost 6 bases and J lost 2, with 8 bases in between. Researchers amplified the TCR beta CDR3 regions from RNA transcripts. First-round RT-PCR of the TCR CDR3 relied on the HTBI primer set. TCRdb passed the multiplex PCR reads through MiXCR, listing each CDR3 protein once. Here the sample spans a few hundred thousand distinct CDR3 sequences, 19% being singletons. Patients between 18 and 65 years old had hyperthyroidism, newly diagnosed and lasting under 2 months. The specimen sequenced was blood. The receptor's source is a woman younger than 30 with Graves' hyperthyroidism. J is TRBJ2-7 and V is TRBV29-1, with a weak D call TRBD1 (6 bases). The CDR3 nucleotides are TGCAGCGTAGGGGACACCTACGAGCAGTACTTC. It translates to CSVGDTYEQYF.